The rows below give T cell receptor beta chains drawn from one sample of a study of cytomegalovirus exposure and HLA in healthy donors. TCRdb's table, derived via immunoSEQ multiplex PCR, lists solely in-frame clones and lacks some. The profile shows 100,000 to 150,000 clones, more than 9% of them singletons. The sequenced sample was PBMCs. These receptors all stem from a woman younger than 30 in good health and CMV-seropositive. The conserved cysteine and the conserved F or W are not part of the CDR3 here. Size is omitted from some rows. Given values are once, few, many or a class for expanded clones.

>few|TRBV30
AWSVPLRQETQY
>-|TRBV29-1
SVEPGLPNTDTQY
>few|TRBV28
ASSSRGVTGELF
>-|TRBV7-9
ASSSPGQASGELF
>few|TRBV15
ATSETGTGGLGETQY
>-|TRBV27
ASSLSAGVGTDTQY
>-|TRBV5-1
ASSQAPTDTQY
>few|TRBV6-6
ASSSGRDTQY
>few|TRBV2
ASRDDRVYGYT
>-|TRBV7-2
ASSLLLTGELF
>few|TRBV30
ACRGGGFNEQF
>-|TRBV9
ASSVTGGSGTEAF
>once|TRBV19
ASSSGSGFSDEQY
>-|TRBV30
AWSPGSSYNEQF
>-|TRBV7-6
ASSLDGKNEQF
>few|TRBV4-1
ASSPYGGSDYEQY
>-|TRBV27
ASSRTGGYYGYT
>few|TRBV27
ASSLDGMNTEAF
>few|TRBV19
ASSIVGAGEEQY
>few|TRBV5-6
ASSLERAAGVYEQY
>-|TRBV30
AWSPGPFYEQY
>-|TRBV30
AWSEGASNQPQH
>-|TRBV2
ASSGGGADTQY
>-|TRBV27
ASSLPGVIDEQY
>-|TRBV15
ATSRDSGGAKNIQY
>-|TRBV11-3
ASSLGDSVSLAKNIQY
>-|TRBV9
ASSPGLAGVGNEQF
>few|TRBV2
ASSSDSPDYGYT
>-|TRBV5-6
ASSSGTSPHEQF
>few|TRBV11-2
ASSFGDTIY
>many|TRBV4-1
ASSQVDLGLAHYNEQF
>-|TRBV5-6
ASSVTGTGLGEQY
>few|TRBV9
ASSFTGTKGETQY
>-|TRBV19
ASSRASGGEKLF
>few|TRBV28
ASKWPDPQSGYT
>-|TRBV5-8
ASRYKQGAYEQY
>-|TRBV11-3
ASSLRGSFNEQF
>-|TRBV15
ATSRDRGQPQH
>-|TRBV10-3
AISELAGGPRESTDTQY
>-|TRBV2
ASYRASDTQY
>few|TRBV7-2
ASSLAGSGASGEQF
>-|TRBV7-2
ASSFSAKSSYEQY
>few|TRBV10-3
AIKSTSGGSSYNEQF
>few|TRBV5-1
ASSLTDRDRSEAF
>few|TRBV5-8
ASSLPRDSTDKFEQF
>few|TRBV5-1
ASSLAGGGRTQETQY
>-|TRBV18
ASSPSQVGAYEQY
>-|TRBV6-5
ASSPGYGYT
>-|TRBV30
AWSTGAGRGYT
>few|TRBV2
ASSDRGIRAYEQY
>-|TRBV2
ASTRTSGIHGELF
>few|TRBV2
ASSVLQLSNQPQH
>-|TRBV7-2
ASSLGASWMNEQF
>few|TRBV6-1
ASSVQDSNQPQH